Shown below are 20 T cell receptor beta chains from a single sample sequenced in a study of blood T cell repertoires in COVID-19 (dated by TCRdb to the early 2020s). The library was made by the immunoSEQ multiplex PCR assay. The source is immuneACCESS, and TCRdb retained only in-frame sequences with V and J called. Part of the clones is not carried over; for the studies checked, unresolved V genes explain less than half of this, and the remainder is unexplained. The sample records some 90,000 clones, approximately 80% of which are singletons. The ten largest clonotypes hold approximately 10% of the sample. The sample consisted of peripheral blood. All receptors come from a woman aged 65 to 85 with acute or convalescent COVID-19.

This clone was counted once. The chain combines TRBV7-6 with TRBJ1-3; 7 bases line up with TRBD1. The germline gives CDR1 SGHVS, CDR2 FNYEAQ. J gave up 2 bases and V 1 base, and 5 bases lay outside the gene matches. This CDR3 is 16 amino acids long. CDR3 coding DNA: TGTGCCAGCAGCTTAGTCCGACAGGGAGCTGGAAACACCATATATTTT. It yields the protein CASSLVRQGAGNTIYF.

In its sample, this clone was seen a few times. The chain joins TRBV7-8 to TRBJ1-4, with D perhaps matching TRBD1 (6 bases). This CDR3 is 13 amino acids long. Germline lookup yields CDR1 SGHVS and CDR2 FQNEAQ. V dropped 5 bases and J dropped 7 bases, with 11 bases sitting between them. CDR3 nucleotide sequence: TGTGCCAGCAGCCCCCACAGGGTTGAAAAACTGTTTTTT. The encoded protein is CASSPHRVEKLFF.

This clone was recorded only once. V usage is TRBV6-5 and J usage is TRBJ2-7; 8 bases are a match to TRBD1. J lost 0 bases, V lost 6 bases, and 4 bases had no gene match. The CDR3 is 14 residues long. In germline, CDR1 is MNHEY, CDR2 SVGAGI. The CDR3 region has the DNA TGTGCCAGCAGAGGACAGGGTCCCTCCTACGAGCAGTACTTC. Translated: CASRGQGPSYEQYF.

The chain combines TRBV28 with TRBJ1-2, with TRBD1 identical over 7 bases. Germline lookup yields CDR1 MDHEN and CDR2 SYDVKM. This CDR3 has 15 amino acids. The ends lost 6 bases at V and 5 bases at J; junction bases unmatched: 12. This CDR3 is CASRNPLAGQYGYTF. Written as DNA, the CDR3 is TGTGCCAGCAGGAATCCATTAGCGGGACAGTATGGCTACACCTTC.

CDR3 amino acids: CASRPIEGYGYTF. The CDR3 bases are TGTGCCAGCAGGCCCATAGAGGGCTATGGCTACACCTTC. The chain combines TRBV6-6 with TRBJ1-2; D is undetermined. Germline lookup yields CDR1 MNHNY and CDR2 SVGAGI (reference sequence). The V and J ends lost 6 bases and 4 bases respectively, with 12 bases between them. This CDR3 contains 13 residues.

This chain connects TRBV12-3 or TRBV12-4 to TRBJ2-2; a possible D gene is TRBD1 (5 bases). V gave up 7 bases and J gave up 3 bases, with 9 bases separating them. The length of the CDR3 is 13 residues. CDR3 region: CASIQAYTGELFF. Here the CDR3 DNA reads TGTGCCAGCATACAGGCATACACCGGGGAGCTGTTTTTT.

Here the CDR3 reads CASSLQGILVYGYTF. The CDR3 DNA reads TGTGCCAGCAGTTTACAGGGGATCTTGGTCTATGGCTACACCTTC. The chain carries TRBV28 and TRBJ1-2, with a weak D call TRBD1 (6 bases). The germline V gene has CDR1 MDHEN and CDR2 SYDVKM. This CDR3 spans 15 amino acids. The V and J ends lost 2 bases and 4 bases respectively, with 14 bases between them.

This clone appeared a single time. The genes are TRBV3-1 (or the pseudogene TRBV3-2) and TRBJ2-1; 15 nucleotides agree with TRBD2. The germline V gene has CDR1 LGHDT and CDR2 YNNKEL (reference sequence). The V and J ends lost 1 base and 6 bases, in that order; junction bases with no gene match: 4. The CDR3 spans 17 residues. The CDR3 DNA is TGTGCCAGCAGCCAAGGGACTAGCGGGGGGGTGGTCAATGAGCAGTTCTTC. It codes for CASSQGTSGGVVNEQFF.

This rearrangement joins TRBV6-5 to TRBJ2-7, with D uncertain. With 6 bases removed from V and 0 bases from J, the gap between germline ends came to 12 bases. The V gene's germline CDR1 is MNHEY and CDR2 SVGAGI. There are 14 residues in the CDR3. CDR3 residues: CASRYSASSYEQYF. The CDR3, as DNA: TGTGCCAGCAGATACAGCGCTAGCTCCTACGAGCAGTACTTC.

This sequence joins TRBV4-2 and TRBJ2-7, with a tentative D call TRBD2 (6 bases). The length of the CDR3 is 16 residues. The V gene lost 2 bases and the J gene lost 1 base, with 15 bases spanning the gap. Germline loops: CDR1 LGHNA, CDR2 YNFKEQ. CDR3 nucleotide sequence: TGTGCCAGCAGCCAAAGTACCGGGAGAATGTCCTACGAGCAGTACTTC. The encoded protein is CASSQSTGRMSYEQYF.

V gene TRBV9 combines with J gene TRBJ1-2, with 7 bases identical to TRBD1. After removal of 4 bases from V and 8 bases from J, the junction contained 11 bases not matched to a gene. Germline V lookup: CDR1 SGDLS, CDR2 YYNGEE. The CDR3 loop spans 14 amino acids. The CDR3 protein is CASSPTGTVGGYTF. In DNA, the CDR3 is TGTGCCAGCAGCCCGACTGGGACAGTTGGCGGCTACACCTTC.

For the CDR3, the DNA is TGTGCCAGCAGTGAACTTTTTCACAGATCTGGAAACACCATATATTTT. Residues: CASSELFHRSGNTIYF. The J gene is TRBJ1-3, the V gene TRBV6-1; D unresolved. The CDR3 spans 16 residues. The germline V gene has CDR1 MNHNS and CDR2 SASEGT. V was cut by 2 bases and J by 1 base, with 12 bases left in between.

The chain combines TRBV13 with TRBJ2-1; 7 nucleotides align to TRBD1. This CDR3 is built from 15 residues. V shed 5 bases, J shed 8 bases, and the junction held 12 bases outside the gene matches. CDR1 PRHDT and CDR2 FYEKMQ come from the germline V gene (reference sequence). The CDR3 loop reads CASSPTGTESDEQFF. In DNA, the CDR3 is TGTGCCAGCAGCCCCACCGGGACAGAAAGCGATGAGCAGTTCTTC. The whole variable domain, filled in from reference TRBV13 and TRBJ2-1, reads AAGVIQSPRHLIKEKRETATLKCYPIPRHDTVYWYQQGPGQDPQFLISFYEKMQSDKGSIPDRFSAQQFSDYHSELNMSSLELGDSALYFCASSPTGTESDEQFFGPGTRLTVL.

A few counts support this clone. The rearrangement links TRBV14 to TRBJ2-7; 9 nucleotides align to TRBD1. Unmatched junction bases numbered 9, after V lost 2 bases and J lost 7 bases. The CDR3 contains 15 residues. CDR1 SGHDN and CDR2 FVKESK come from the germline V gene. The chain's CDR3 is CASSQTTGGIGEQYF. CDR3 DNA: TGTGCCAGCAGCCAAACGACAGGGGGGATAGGTGAGCAGTACTTC. The whole variable domain, remainder taken from reference TRBV14 and TRBJ2-7, is EAGVTQFPSHSVIEKGQTVTLRCDPISGHDNLYWYRRVMGKEIKFLLHFVKESKQDESGMPNNRFLAERTGGTYSTLKVQPAELEDSGVYFCASSQTTGGIGEQYFGPGTRLTVT.

The J gene is TRBJ2-7, the V gene TRBV28; 9 bases are a match to TRBD2. The CDR3 is 15 residues long. V was pared by 5 bases and J by 3 bases, with 8 bases of the junction left unmatched. CDR1 and CDR2 from the germline V gene are MDHEN and SYDVKM. CDR3 amino acids: CASSPSGRFGYEQYF. CDR3 sequence (DNA): TGTGCCAGCAGTCCAAGCGGGAGGTTTGGCTACGAGCAGTACTTC.

The genes are TRBV2 and TRBJ1-2, with 7 bases that match TRBD1. This CDR3 has 13 residues. From germline, CDR1 is SNHLY and CDR2 FYNNEI. The ends lost 6 bases at V and 5 bases at J; junction bases unmatched: 6. The CDR3 region is CASRVDREYGYTF. The CDR3 DNA sequence: TGTGCCAGCAGGGTCGACAGGGAGTATGGCTACACCTTC.

The chain has TRBV6-6 and TRBJ2-3; 9 bases agree with TRBD2. Germline CDR1 and CDR2: MNHNY and SVGAGI (reference sequence). CDR3 length: 14 residues. The junction had 1 base not matched to a gene; V was cut back by 4 bases and J by 2 bases. The CDR3 reads CASSSGLATDTQYF. The CDR3 nucleotides read TGTGCCAGCAGTTCGGGACTAGCCACAGATACGCAGTATTTT.

The chain recombines TRBV30 with TRBJ2-3; tentative D call: TRBD2 (6 bases). Trimming removed 0 bases at V and 5 bases at J, with 12 bases between. CDR1 and CDR2 (germline): GTSNPN, SVGIG (reference sequence). This CDR3 spans 14 amino acids. The CDR3 reads CAWSVLATGDTQYF. CDR3 nucleotides: TGTGCCTGGAGTGTACTAGCCACAGGAGATACGCAGTATTTT.

This clone was observed once. The gene calls are TRBV28 and TRBJ1-1, with 7 bases aligning to TRBD1. This CDR3 has 14 residues. The germline CDR1 and CDR2 sequences are MDHEN and SYDVKM. The V and J ends lost 5 bases and 1 base, in that order; junction bases with no gene match: 4. The CDR3 here is CASSPWTGNTEAFF. DNA for the CDR3: TGTGCCAGCAGTCCGTGGACAGGGAACACTGAAGCTTTCTTT.

The chain carries TRBV4-2 and TRBJ2-7; D not certain. Germline lookup yields CDR1 LGHNA and CDR2 YNFKEQ. The germline V and J ends were trimmed by 0 bases and 1 base, with 10 bases remaining between them. The CDR3 totals 15 residues. CDR3 in DNA: TGTGCCAGCAGCCAAGATTTCGCAGTATCCTACGAGCAGTACTTC. Amino acid sequence: CASSQDFAVSYEQYF.